This TCR beta chain was sequenced during a study of cytomegalovirus exposure and HLA in healthy donors. On the study more broadly: A prior analysis found roughly 100 million unique TCR beta sequences from some 200 million T cells.

Notes on the study in general: Later on, a genetic analysis was performed. It linked a missense variant in DCLRE1C with V- and J-gene trimming of TCR beta.

The PCR ran on 60 Vbeta and 13 Jbeta primers. TCRdb's table, derived via immunoSEQ multiplex PCR, lists solely in-frame clones and lacks some. The sample lists about 130,000 clones; about 73% were seen once. Of note for this clone: The antigen remains undetermined.

Germline assignment: CDR1 SGDLS and CDR2 YYNGEE. V was pared by 0 bases and J by 5 bases, with 8 bases between. The CDR3 has 13 amino acids. The rearrangement links TRBV9 to TRBJ1-2, with D unresolved. Sequenced input: PBMCs. The sequence was collected from a woman in her 50s in good health and CMV-seropositive. The CDR3 nucleotides are TGTGCCAGCAGCGTAGGGTTCGGTTATGGCTACACCTTC. Amino acids: CASSVGFGYGYTF. Combining the CDR3 with reference TRBV9 and TRBJ1-2 gives the whole variable domain DSGVTQTPKHLITATGQRVTLRCSPRSGDLSVYWYQQSLDQGLQFLIQYYNGEERAKGNILERFSAQQFPDLHSELNLSSLELGDSALYFCASSVGFGYGYTFGSGTRLTVV.